This is a list of T cell receptor beta chains from one sample in a study of T cells after posttransplantation cyclophosphamide. Some clones are missing from TCRdb's copy, which holds only in-frame ones; the method was immunoSEQ multiplex PCR. In total the sample includes some 7,600 clones, none of them seen once. Sequences were derived from PBMCs, sampled after allogeneic stem cell transplant with posttransplant cyclophosphamide. The receptor set was obtained from a female patient in her forties or fifties who received an allogeneic stem cell transplant from a related donor, was CMV-positive, and had no GVHD. Some T cells may possibly be graft donor cells. Each CDR3 is given with its conserved first and last residue. A D gene is named only where the DNA matches it firmly. Clone size appears in some rows only: once, few, many, or a class for an expanded clone.

size	V	D	J	DNA	CDR3
many	TRBV19	TRBD1	TRBJ2-3	TGTGCCAGTAGTGACAGGGGGCCAGATACGCAGTATTTT	CASSDRGPDTQYF
many	TRBV6-5	TRBD1	TRBJ2-7	TGTGCCAGCACCAACCGGGACAGGGGCTTTTACGAGCAGTACTTC	CASTNRDRGFYEQYF
many	TRBV5-1	.	TRBJ2-5	TGCGCCAGCAGCTTGCCCAGAGGGGTAGAAGGAGAGACCCAGTACTTC	CASSLPRGVEGETQYF
medium-sized	TRBV10-3	.	TRBJ1-5	TGTGCCATCAGCCCCTTGGGGGGAGGGAATCAGCCCCAGCATTTT	CAISPLGGGNQPQHF
.	TRBV30	.	TRBJ2-3	TGTGCCTGGAGTGGACTCCGCACAGATACGCAGTATTTT	CAWSGLRTDTQYF
many	TRBV19	TRBD1	TRBJ1-2	TGTGCCAGTAGTCTTAACCGGGACAGCTATGGCTACACCTTC	CASSLNRDSYGYTF
many	TRBV9	TRBD2	TRBJ2-1	TGTGCCAGCAGCCCCATCTCTAGCGGGAACTACAATGAGCAGTTCTTC	CASSPISSGNYNEQFF
many	TRBV18	TRBD2	TRBJ2-3	TGTGCCACCGGAGCGGGGAGCACAGATACGCAGTATTTT	CATGAGSTDTQYF
many	TRBV5-1	.	TRBJ2-3	TGCGCCAGCAGCTTGGCCCGGGAGCGGAGCACAGATACGCAGTATTTT	CASSLARERSTDTQYF
many	TRBV7-3	TRBD2	TRBJ2-1	TGTGCCAGCAGCCCCGCCCGGGGGGATGAGCAGTTCTTC	CASSPARGDEQFF
many	TRBV19	.	TRBJ1-1	TGTGCCAGTAGTACTTCAGACACTGAAGCTTTCTTT	CASSTSDTEAFF
many	TRBV27	TRBD1	TRBJ2-7	TGTGCCAGCAGTTTAACAGGGGGCGGAACCGAGCAGTACTTC	CASSLTGGGTEQYF
many	TRBV7-3	TRBD1	TRBJ2-7	TGTGCCAGCAGGCCCCCGGGACAGGGGACGAGGCAGTACTTC	CASRPPGQGTRQYF
many	TRBV6-5	.	TRBJ2-7	TGTGCCAGCAGTTACGTCACCTCGGCCTACGAGCAGTACTTC	CASSYVTSAYEQYF
many	TRBV28	.	TRBJ2-4	TGTGCCAGCAGTCCCTGGGAAGCGGTTAAAAACATTCAGTACTTC	CASSPWEAVKNIQYF
many	TRBV11-3	.	TRBJ1-1	TGTGCCAGCAGTAACACCCGAGGGACTGAAGCTTTCTTT	CASSNTRGTEAFF
many	TRBV7-8	.	TRBJ2-3	TGTGCCAGCAGCCTTTTACAGAGACTACTCACAGATACGCAGTATTTT	CASSLLQRLLTDTQYF
many	TRBV2	.	TRBJ1-5	TGTGCCAGCAGTGTGTACGCGGAGAGCAATCAGCCCCAGCATTTT	CASSVYAESNQPQHF
many	TRBV6-5	TRBD1	TRBJ2-3	TGTGCCAGCAGGGATGACAGGGTGCATACGCAGTATTTT	CASRDDRVHTQYF
many	TRBV4-1	TRBD2	TRBJ2-3	TGCGCCAGCAGCCAGTTAAGCGGGAGGGCCTCAGATACGCAGTATTTT	CASSQLSGRASDTQYF
many	TRBV6-2/TRBV6-3	TRBD2	TRBJ2-1	TGTGCCAGCAGCCGGGACTACCCCAATGAGCAGTTCTTC	CASSRDYPNEQFF
medium-sized	TRBV19	TRBD1	TRBJ2-7	TGTGCCAGTACAAAATCACAGGGGAGCGAGCAGTACTTC	CASTKSQGSEQYF
.	TRBV7-2	TRBD1	TRBJ2-5	TGTGCCAGCAGCTTCTTATACCTCCTAAAGACAGGGCGCCAAGAGACCCAGTACTTC	CASSFLYLLKTGRQETQYF
many	TRBV4-2	.	TRBJ2-1	TGTGCCAGCAGCCTGGGCCTAGAGCAGTTCTTC	CASSLGLEQFF
medium-sized	TRBV7-9	.	TRBJ2-2	TGTGCCAGCAGCTTAGCCTCTAGTTCCGGGGAGCTGTTTTTT	CASSLASSSGELFF
many	TRBV6-4	.	TRBJ2-4	TGTGCCAGCAGTGAAGGTCCCGCCAAAAACATTCAGTACTTC	CASSEGPAKNIQYF
many	TRBV12-3/TRBV12-4	.	TRBJ1-2	TGTGCCAGCAGTTTGCGCGGGTACTATTATGGCTACACCTTC	CASSLRGYYYGYTF
many	TRBV11-1	.	TRBJ1-3	TGTGCCAGCAGCCTTACAGGGTCTGGAAACACCATATATTTT	CASSLTGSGNTIYF
medium-sized	TRBV7-9	TRBD2	TRBJ2-1	TGTGCCAGCAGCTCTGGACTAGCGGGGAACCGCAATGAGCAGTTCTTC	CASSSGLAGNRNEQFF
many	TRBV6-5	TRBD2	TRBJ2-1	TGTGCCAGCAGTTACCGGGACTACCCCCCCAGGGAGCAGTTCTTC	CASSYRDYPPREQFF
medium-sized	TRBV28	.	TRBJ1-4	TGTGCCAGCAGAACCGGGAGGGGTGATGAAAAACTGTTTTTT	CASRTGRGDEKLFF
medium-sized	TRBV6-6	.	TRBJ2-3	TGTGCCAGCAGTTTACCGGGAGATACGCAGTATTTT	CASSLPGDTQYF
medium-sized	TRBV4-1	TRBD1	TRBJ2-1	TGCGCCAGCAGCCAAAGGGGGCGGACTTCGGTGGGGGCCTACAATGAGCAGTTCTTC	CASSQRGRTSVGAYNEQFF
many	TRBV7-8	.	TRBJ2-3	TGTGCCAGCAGCTCGCGGGGAGGTCGCCTAGAAGGATATACGCAGTATTTT	CASSSRGGRLEGYTQYF
many	TRBV4-1	.	TRBJ2-3	TGCGCCAGCAGCCAGGGCGGGCAGTCATACCAGTCGGCAGATACGCAGTATTTT	CASSQGGQSYQSADTQYF
many	TRBV6-4	.	TRBJ2-2	TGTGCCAGCAGTTTGGATGGAGGGGAAACCGGGGAGCTGTTTTTT	CASSLDGGETGELFF
many	TRBV19	.	TRBJ1-2	TGTGCCTCAAAAAGTCTCAGGGGTCCCACTACGTATGGCTACACCTTC	CASKSLRGPTTYGYTF
many	TRBV5-4	TRBD1	TRBJ2-5	TGTGCCAGCAGCTTGGCAGGGGGAATGGGAGAGACCCAGTACTTC	CASSLAGGMGETQYF
medium-sized	TRBV4-3	.	TRBJ2-1	TGCGCCAGCAGCCAAGAGCTACTAGCTGAGGTTGAGCAGTTCTTC	CASSQELLAEVEQFF
large	TRBV19	.	TRBJ1-2	TGTGCCAGTAGTATGGGGGCTGATGGCTACACCTTC	CASSMGADGYTF
many	TRBV12-3/TRBV12-4	.	TRBJ2-1	TGTGCCAGCAGTTTAACGAGACTAGTCAATGAGCAGTTCTTC	CASSLTRLVNEQFF
many	TRBV2	TRBD1	TRBJ1-5	TGTGCCAGCAGGGAGGGACAGGGAGATCAGCCCCAGCATTTT	CASREGQGDQPQHF
many	TRBV5-4	.	TRBJ2-4	TGTGCCAGCAGCTCAGATGACACGTTAGCCAAAAACATTCAGTACTTC	CASSSDDTLAKNIQYF
many	TRBV5-1	.	TRBJ2-4	TGCGCCAGCAGCTCCGGGGCGGGACTAGCCAAAAACATTCAGTACTTC	CASSSGAGLAKNIQYF
medium-sized	TRBV2	.	TRBJ2-4	TGTGCCAGCAGTGAATTGGGGGCCAGTGCCGGTTACTTC	CASSELGASAGYF
medium-sized	TRBV10-3	TRBD1	TRBJ1-5	TGTGCCATCAGTGGGACAGGGGGTTCGCCCCAGCATTTT	CAISGTGGSPQHF
many	TRBV7-2	.	TRBJ1-5	TGTGCCAGCAGCGCCCGACTGGGTAGCAATCAGCCCCAGCATTTT	CASSARLGSNQPQHF
many	TRBV16	TRBD1	TRBJ1-5	TGTGCCAGCAGCCCCCGGACAGGGTCGAGGGTAAGCAATCAGCCCCAGCATTTT	CASSPRTGSRVSNQPQHF
many	TRBV4-1	TRBD2	TRBJ2-1	TGCGCCAGCAGCCATCCAGCGGGAGGGCGGGATGAGCAGTTCTTC	CASSHPAGGRDEQFF
many	TRBV4-1	TRBD1	TRBJ2-7	TGCACCAGCCGGACAGGTCCCCGTTCCTTCTACGAGCAGTACTTC	CTSRTGPRSFYEQYF
many	TRBV18	TRBD2	TRBJ2-5	TGTGCCAGCTCACCCCTAGCGGATCTACAAGAGACCCAGTACTTC	CASSPLADLQETQYF
many	TRBV5-1	.	TRBJ2-7	TGCGCCAGCAGCTTGTCGACAGGTAACGAGCAGTACTTC	CASSLSTGNEQYF
many	TRBV5-1	.	TRBJ2-3	TGCGCCAGCAGCTTGGCATCGGTATCGAACACAGATACGCAGTATTTT	CASSLASVSNTDTQYF